Listed here are 9 T cell receptor beta chains from one sample, sequenced in a study of blood T cell repertoires in COVID-19. The table came from immunoSEQ multiplex PCR; TCRdb's copy has only in-frame clones and leaves some out. Counted here are some 260,000 clones, under 85% occurring once; the ten biggest clones make up 4%. The sample consisted of peripheral blood. These receptors were obtained from a woman in her thirties or forties with active or convalescent COVID-19.

This rearrangement joins TRBV4-1 to TRBJ2-3; D not resolved. Trimming took 1 base from V and 8 from J, leaving 7 bases between them. Germline V gene data show CDR1 as MGHRA and CDR2 as YSYEKL. There are 12 residues in the CDR3. In DNA form, the CDR3 reads TGCGCCAGCAGCCAAGCGGGTGGTACGCAGTATTTT. As protein: CASSQAGGTQYF.

The genes are TRBV19 and TRBJ2-7, with D perhaps TRBD1 (6 bases). Trimming stripped 5 bases from V and 3 bases from J, with 17 bases between. CDR3 length: 15 residues. Germline values: CDR1 LNHDA, CDR2 SQIVND (reference sequence). This chain's CDR3 is CASSQYRVKYYEQYF. The CDR3 nucleotides read TGTGCCAGTAGTCAGTACAGGGTGAAATACTACGAGCAGTACTTC.

This chain uses TRBV18 with TRBJ2-7; tentative D call: TRBD1 (5 bases). V was cut by 6 bases and J by 0 bases, with 9 bases left in between. Germline CDR1 and CDR2: KGHSH and LQKENI. The CDR3 has 13 amino acids. The DNA for the CDR3 is TGTGCCAGCTCTCTCGACAGCTCCTACGAGCAGTACGTC. It encodes CASSLDSSYEQYV.

The chain uses TRBV5-1 and TRBJ2-1; the match to TRBD2 covers 8 bases. The CDR3 consists of 19 residues. J was trimmed by 1 base and V by 0 bases; bases with no gene match: 12. CDR1 is SGHRS and CDR2 is YFSETQ in the germline V gene. The CDR3 loop is CASSLGASGYHESYNEQFF. The CDR3 DNA is TGCGCCAGCAGCTTGGGCGCTAGCGGGTACCACGAATCCTACAATGAGCAGTTCTTC.

This clone was counted only a few times. This rearrangement joins TRBV10-3 to TRBJ1-2, with TRBD1 as a possible D gene (5 bases). Between the trimmed V and J ends, which lost 7 bases and 7 bases, there was a span of 25 bases. CDR1 and CDR2 from the germline V gene are ENHRY and SYGVKD. The CDR3 spans 16 residues. The CDR3 is CAITGGNAGQVGGYTF. Written as DNA, the CDR3 is TGTGCCATCACCGGGGGTAATGCAGGCCAGGTCGGTGGCTACACCTTC.

This clone was seen only once. CDR3 nucleotides: TGCGCCAGCAGCAAGGGACAGGGGGGCGAGCAGTACTTC. Protein: CASSKGQGGEQYF. The chain uses TRBV5-1 and TRBJ2-7; the match to TRBD1 covers 11 bases. Germline V gene data show CDR1 as SGHRS and CDR2 as YFSETQ. Germline trimming cut 4 bases from V and 6 bases from J; bases unmatched to any gene: 3. The CDR3 runs 13 residues.

This chain connects TRBV28 to TRBJ1-1, with D perhaps matching TRBD1 (5 bases). Germline CDR1 is MDHEN and CDR2 is SYDVKM. The ends were cut back, 3 bases at V and 3 bases at J, with 11 bases in the middle. The CDR3 consists of 14 residues. CDR3 in DNA: TGTGCCAGCAGTTTTGTGGGGGGGGACACTGAAGCTTTCTTT. It is translated as CASSFVGGDTEAFF.

The J gene is TRBJ1-1, the V gene TRBV30, with 9 positions matching TRBD1. Germline V gene lookup returns CDR1 GTSNPN and CDR2 SVGIG (reference sequence). V dropped 2 bases and J dropped 3; count of bases not matched to a gene: 1. The CDR3 loop spans 13 amino acids. CDR3 region: CAWSRDRDTEAFF. The CDR3 bases are TGTGCCTGGAGTAGGGACAGGGACACTGAAGCTTTCTTT. Full variable domain (outside the CDR3, taken from reference TRBV30 and TRBJ1-1): SQTIHQWPATLVQPVGSPLSLECTVEGTSNPNLYWYRQAAGRGLQLLFYSVGIGQISSEVPQNLSASRPQDRQFILSSKKLLLSDSGFYLCAWSRDRDTEAFFGQGTRLTVV.

The rearrangement links TRBV28 to TRBJ1-2, with a tentative D call TRBD1 (6 bases). The CDR3 loop spans 14 amino acids. Germline-derived CDR1 and CDR2 are MDHEN and SYDVKM. Trimming removed 3 bases from V and 6 bases from J, with 14 bases in between. The CDR3 protein is CASSFQRGAHGYTF. For the CDR3, the DNA is TGTGCCAGCAGTTTTCAGCGGGGGGCGCATGGCTACACCTTC.